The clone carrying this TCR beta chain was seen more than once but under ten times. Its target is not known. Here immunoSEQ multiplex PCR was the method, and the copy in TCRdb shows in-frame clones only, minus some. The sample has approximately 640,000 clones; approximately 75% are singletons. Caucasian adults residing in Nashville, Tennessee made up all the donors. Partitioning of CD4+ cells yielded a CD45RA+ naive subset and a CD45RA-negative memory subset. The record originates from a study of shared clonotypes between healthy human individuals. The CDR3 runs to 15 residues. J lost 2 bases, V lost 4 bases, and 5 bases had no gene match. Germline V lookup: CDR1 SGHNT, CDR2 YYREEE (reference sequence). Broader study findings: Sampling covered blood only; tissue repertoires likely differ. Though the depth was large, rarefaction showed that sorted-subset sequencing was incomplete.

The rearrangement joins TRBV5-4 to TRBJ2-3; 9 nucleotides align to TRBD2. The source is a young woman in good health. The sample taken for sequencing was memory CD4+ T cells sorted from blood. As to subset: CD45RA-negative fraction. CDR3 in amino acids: CASSRAGGDTDTQYF. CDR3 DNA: TGTGCCAGCAGCAGAGCGGGGGGTGACACAGATACGCAGTATTTT.